The rows below give T cell receptor beta chains drawn from one sample of a study of OX40 agonist ivuxolimab in advanced cancers. The method was immunoSEQ multiplex PCR; TCRdb's version includes in-frame clones alone and lacks a portion of them. Of about 82,000 clones in the sample, 91% were seen once. The sequences come from CD4+ or CD8+ T cells sorted from blood, collected in a trial of the OX40 agonist ivuxolimab. These receptors were taken from an adult with an advanced solid tumor such as melanoma, head and neck, liver or kidney cancer. CDR3s include the opening cysteine and the closing phenylalanine or tryptophan. D genes are given only for firm matches. Part of the rows lack a size; the others show once, few, many or a class for expanded clones.

>.|.|TRBV5-1|TRBJ2-3
TGCGCCAGCAGCTTGTCGGGACTTTTCACAGATACGCAGTATTTT
CASSLSGLFTDTQYF
>.|TRBD1|TRBV2|TRBJ1-1
TGTGCCAGCAGCGCCGGGACAGTGAACACTGAAGCTTTCTTT
CASSAGTVNTEAFF
>.|TRBD2|TRBV9|TRBJ2-2
TGTGCCAGCAGCGCAACTAGCGGGAGAGCCTTCACCGGGGAGCTGTTTTTT
CASSATSGRAFTGELFF
>.|.|TRBV7-9|TRBJ1-2
TGTGCCAGCAGCTTTCCAGGGGCGACTAACTATGGCTACACCTTC
CASSFPGATNYGYTF
>.|.|TRBV11-2|TRBJ1-1
TGTGCCAGCAGCTTAGAAGCAAGGGGCACTGAAGCTTTCTTT
CASSLEARGTEAFF
>.|TRBD2|TRBV7-9|TRBJ2-3
TGTGCCAGCAGCTGGGAGGGAACTAGCACAGATACGCAGTATTTT
CASSWEGTSTDTQYF
>.|TRBD1|TRBV6-6|TRBJ1-2
TGTGCCAGCAGTTACTCTCCAGGGGGCGGGAATGGCTACACCTTC
CASSYSPGGGNGYTF
>.|.|TRBV27|TRBJ2-7
TGTGCCAGCAGCACGGTCCGCGGTGAGCAGTACTTC
CASSTVRGEQYF
>once|.|TRBV6-6|TRBJ1-5
TGTGCCAGCAGTTACTCCCGAAATCAGCCCCAGCATTTT
CASSYSRNQPQHF
>.|.|TRBV6-5|TRBJ2-7
TGTGCCAGCAGTTACCTCGCGGGGCCCTCCTACGAGCAGTACTTC
CASSYLAGPSYEQYF
>.|.|TRBV28|TRBJ2-1
TGTGCCAGCATGGTCTCAGGGAGTAATGAGCAGTTCTTC
CASMVSGSNEQFF
>.|.|TRBV28|TRBJ2-1
TGTGCCAGCACCTCGCCAAGCGCGAGCTCCTACAATGAGCAGTTCTTC
CASTSPSASSYNEQFF
>.|.|TRBV18|TRBJ2-7
TGTGCCAGCTCACCGTCCCTCACCCACGCACAGGGCAGGGGCTACGAGCAGTACTTC
CASSPSLTHAQGRGYEQYF
>.|.|TRBV7-9|TRBJ2-7
TGTGCCAGCAGCTCGGACCGCCGCCCTCTTTACGAGCAGTACTTC
CASSSDRRPLYEQYF
>.|TRBD1|TRBV6-1|TRBJ1-1
TGTGCCAGCAAAGCCGGGACAGGCGTTCCCGAAGCTTTCTTT
CASKAGTGVPEAFF
>.|TRBD1|TRBV7-6|TRBJ1-4
TGTGCCAGCAGCTTAGCACCGACAGGGGTATGGGAAAAACTGTTTTTT
CASSLAPTGVWEKLFF
>.|.|TRBV14|TRBJ1-4
TGTGCCAGCAGCCAAGTGTTATGGGAAAAACTGTTTTTT
CASSQVLWEKLFF
>.|TRBD2|TRBV15|TRBJ2-1
TGTGCCACCAGCAGAGATCACGGAGCGGGAGTTTCTGATGAGCAGTTCTTC
CATSRDHGAGVSDEQFF
>.|.|TRBV28|TRBJ2-1
TGTGCCAGCAGCCAAGTAACCTCGGGACACCTTAACAATGAGCAGTTCTTC
CASSQVTSGHLNNEQFF
>.|.|TRBV27|TRBJ2-5
TGTGCCAGCATAGGAAGGGTCGGGACCCAGTACTTC
CASIGRVGTQYF
>.|.|TRBV10-3|TRBJ2-7
TGTGCCATCAGTGAGGGCTACGAGCAGTACTTC
CAISEGYEQYF
>.|TRBD2|TRBV7-2|TRBJ2-2
TGTGCCAGCAGCATAGGACTAGCGGGGGCCACCGGGGAGCTGTTTTTT
CASSIGLAGATGELFF
>.|TRBD2|TRBV30|TRBJ2-7
TGTGCCTGGAGATCACCCTCGACTAGCGGGATCGACGAGCAGTACTTC
CAWRSPSTSGIDEQYF
>few|.|TRBV28|TRBJ1-5
TGTGCCAGCAGTCTCCCGTCTGGTCAGCCCCAGCATTTT
CASSLPSGQPQHF
>.|.|TRBV6-5|TRBJ1-2
TGTGCCAGCAGTAGGCTGGGCTATGGCTACACCTTC
CASSRLGYGYTF
>once|.|TRBV30|TRBJ2-7
TGTGCCTGGAGACAGGGTTCACCCTACGAGCAGTACTTC
CAWRQGSPYEQYF
>.|.|TRBV19|TRBJ2-1
TGTGCCAGTAGTCCTCGGGGTTACTACAATGAGCAGTTCTTC
CASSPRGYYNEQFF
>few|.|TRBV14|TRBJ2-7
TGTGCCAGCAGCAGATTCAACGAGCAGTACTTC
CASSRFNEQYF
>.|.|TRBV9|TRBJ1-4
TGTGCCAGCAGCGTAGCTATCGGCGGAATTAATGAAAAACTGTTTTTT
CASSVAIGGINEKLFF
>.|TRBD2|TRBV6-5|TRBJ2-7
TGTGCCAGCACCCCCCGACTAGCGTTACCCTACGAGCAGTACTTC
CASTPRLALPYEQYF
>.|TRBD1|TRBV28|TRBJ2-5
TGTGCCAGCATCTCGCGCCCGGGACAGGGGCACCAAGAGACCCAGTACTTC
CASISRPGQGHQETQYF
>.|.|TRBV4-1|TRBJ1-1
TGCGCCAGCAGCCGCATATTACAGCTTACTGAAGCTTTCTTT
CASSRILQLTEAFF
>few|.|TRBV5-1|TRBJ1-2
TGCGCCAGCAGCGGCCCGACAGGACACGCGGAGGGCTACACCTTC
CASSGPTGHAEGYTF
>.|TRBD1|TRBV4-2|TRBJ1-4
TGTGCCAGCAGCCAAGCCGGGACAGGGAATGAAAAACTGTTTTTT
CASSQAGTGNEKLFF
>.|TRBD2|TRBV9|TRBJ2-1
TGTGCCAGCAGCGTCCGACTAGCGGGAGCCTACAATGAGCAGTTCTTC
CASSVRLAGAYNEQFF
>.|TRBD1|TRBV14|TRBJ2-3
TGTGCCAGCAGCCAAGTGGCAACAGGGGGAAAAGATACGCAGTATTTT
CASSQVATGGKDTQYF
>.|.|TRBV14|TRBJ2-5
TGTGCCAGCAGCCAGCTAGGGTTCCAAGAGACCCAGTACTTC
CASSQLGFQETQYF
>.|.|TRBV21-1|TRBJ2-1
TGTGCCAGCATCCCTTCGGGTCTAGGTCCCTACAATGAGCAGTTCTTC
CASIPSGLGPYNEQFF
>.|.|TRBV7-8|TRBJ2-5
TGTGCCAGCAGCCGGGACCTACCCTCGAGGACCCAGTACTTC
CASSRDLPSRTQYF
>once|.|TRBV11-2|TRBJ1-2
TGTGCCAGCAGCCCCCTAAGGGCTAACTATGGCTACACCTTC
CASSPLRANYGYTF
>few|TRBD2|TRBV7-9|TRBJ2-7
TGTGCCAGCAGCTTATTGGGGCTAGCGGGGTCCTACGAGCAGTACTTC
CASSLLGLAGSYEQYF
>.|.|TRBV5-1|TRBJ2-3
TGCGCCAGCAGCGATCCAGGGGGGAGCACAGATACGCAGTATTTT
CASSDPGGSTDTQYF
>.|.|TRBV27|TRBJ1-4
TGTGCCAGCAGACCGCAGAGAAGGGGGAGGGGTAATGAAAAACTGTTTTTT
CASRPQRRGRGNEKLFF
>.|.|TRBV30|TRBJ2-1
TGTGCCTGGACGGCAGCTCCCCTGGGGCATGAGCAGTTCTTC
CAWTAAPLGHEQFF
>.|TRBD1|TRBV27|TRBJ2-2
TGTGCCAGCGTCGGACTGGGACAGTTGGGAAACACCGGGGAGCTGTTTTTT
CASVGLGQLGNTGELFF